Following are 11 T cell receptor beta chains from one sample sequenced in a study of T cell repertoires in cytomegalovirus infection. Which antigens these TCRs recognize remains unknown. In TCRdb, the reads were re-called with MiXCR into one record per CDR3 protein. The sample contains roughly 920,000 distinct CDR3 sequences, approximately 30% of which appear only once. This material consisted of cultured CD8+ T cells from PBMCs, taken from culture after CMV antigen stimulation. These receptors were collected from a human donor in good health (CMV status not recorded). Some clones in this sample may be carry-over from other donors' samples.

This clonotype has at least ten counts. The chain joins TRBV27 to TRBJ1-6; no clear D gene. V shed 2 bases and J shed 10 bases, with 9 bases lying between them. The germline gives CDR1 MNHEY, CDR2 SMNVEV (reference sequence). This CDR3 has 13 residues. The CDR3 here is CASSLGSGSPLHF. The CDR3 DNA follows: TGTGCCAGCAGTTTAGGAAGCGGATCACCCCTCCACTTT.

The genes are TRBV6-6 and TRBJ2-7; D remains ambiguous. Germline V lookup: CDR1 MNHNY, CDR2 SVGAGI (reference sequence). The CDR3 has 12 residues. V was pared by 8 bases and J by 2 bases, with 10 bases between. In DNA, the CDR3 is TGTGCCAGCCGTAAGGAAACCTACGAGCAGTACGTC. Its protein product is CASRKETYEQYV.

This chain links TRBV23-1 with TRBJ1-2; D is uncertain. TRBV23-1 is placed among ORFs of uncertain function. The V end lost 0 bases, the J end lost 11 bases, and 10 bases lay between the germline ends. The CDR3 sequence is 12 residues long. The CDR3 here is CASSQSQAGYTF. DNA for the CDR3: TGCGCCAGCAGTCAATCTCAGGCGGGTTACACCTTC.

CDR3 amino acids: CASSSGQGTFAFPPLHF. The CDR3 DNA reads as TGTGCCAGCAGTTCCGGACAGGGGACCTTCGCCTTTCCACCCCTCCACTTT. The chain couples TRBV27 to TRBJ1-6, with 9 bases lining up with TRBD1. Germline CDR1 MNHEY, CDR2 SMNVEV (reference sequence). V lost 4 bases, J lost 11 bases, and 15 bases stayed unmatched. The CDR3 runs to 17 residues.

This clonotype has more than one count but fewer than ten. The gene calls are TRBV25-1 and TRBJ2-1; no firm D call. Germline V lookup: CDR1 MGHDK, CDR2 SYGVNS. Trimming pared 2 bases from V and 9 bases from J, leaving 11 bases between. The CDR3 is 13 residues long. Written as DNA, the CDR3 is TGTGCCAGCAGTGAACGAGGTCCCGGTGAGCAGTTCTTC. Protein sequence: CASSERGPGEQFF.

The chain combines TRBV12-5 with TRBJ1-1; 8 bases are a match to TRBD1. Per the germline V gene, CDR1 is LGHNT and CDR2 is FRNRAP. The ends lost 3 bases at V and 3 bases at J; junction bases unmatched: 6. CDR3 size: 15 residues. This chain's CDR3 is CASGFTGGRDTEAFF. The CDR3 region has the DNA TGTGCTAGTGGTTTTACAGGGGGAAGGGACACTGAAGCTTTCTTT.

J is TRBJ2-1 and V is TRBV7-9; TRBD2 aligns across 8 bases. Per germline, CDR1 SEHNR and CDR2 FQNEAQ (reference sequence). V dropped 5 bases and J dropped 0; count of bases not matched to a gene: 6. The CDR3 has 16 amino acids. CDR3 amino acids: CASSPSGGVSYNEQFF. DNA for the CDR3: TGTGCCAGCAGCCCCTCCGGGGGGGTCTCCTACAATGAGCAGTTCTTC.

This clonotype appeared a single time. A clone one base away is much larger, so this may be a read error. The missing conserved phenylalanine or tryptophan at the end of this CDR3 makes a read error likely. This chain uses TRBV6-6 with TRBJ2-1; perhaps TRBD2 as D (6 bases). CDR1 MNHNY and CDR2 SVGAGI come from the germline V gene (reference sequence). Deletions cut 6 bases from V and 5 bases from J, with 14 bases between. The CDR3 length is 14 residues. The CDR3 is CASRNGGRDNEQFS. In DNA form, the CDR3 reads TGTGCCAGCAGAAACGGGGGTAGGGACAATGAGCAGTTCTCC.

The table lists this clonotype with a few counts. V is TRBV5-1 and J is TRBJ2-1, with 7 bases identical to TRBD2. Per germline, CDR1 SGHRS and CDR2 YFSETQ. V lost 1 base to trimming and J lost 4 bases; unmatched junction nucleotides: 5. This CDR3 contains 15 residues. CDR3 sequence reads: CASSLTTSTYNEQFF. As DNA, the CDR3 is TGCGCCAGCAGCTTGACGACTAGCACTTACAATGAGCAGTTCTTC.

This clonotype showed up many times. V and J are TRBV12-3 or TRBV12-4 and TRBJ2-3; D is possibly TRBD1 (5 bases). This CDR3 region has 17 residues. Trimming took 5 bases from V and 2 from J, leaving 20 bases between them. The CDR3 bases are TGTGCCAGCAGTCAGGGTATGGGGTTGAGATCCACAGATACGCAGTATTTT. Translation gives CASSQGMGLRSTDTQYF.

The chain employs TRBV10-3 and TRBJ2-5; tentatively, D is TRBD1 or TRBD2 (5 bases each). V was cut by 2 bases and J by 3 bases, with 10 bases left in between. Germline V CDR1 and CDR2: ENHRY, SYGVKD. The CDR3 is 14 residues long. This chain's CDR3 is CAISEIGTEETQYF. The CDR3 coding sequence is TGTGCCATCAGTGAGATAGGGACGGAAGAGACCCAGTACTTC.